A selection of T cell receptor beta chains follows, all from one sample in a study of Graves' ophthalmopathy and Graves' hyperthyroidism. TCRdb re-called the multiplex PCR reads with MiXCR, one entry per CDR3 protein. The profile shows about 210,000 distinct CDR3 sequences, roughly 29% of them singletons. The sequenced sample consisted of peripheral blood. These receptors were taken from a man over 45 with Graves' ophthalmopathy. Both conserved end residues are part of each CDR3. The order of the fields is V gene, J gene, CDR3 protein.

v_gene: TRBV30; j_gene: TRBJ1-1; CDR3aa: CAWRQGWNTEAFF
v_gene: TRBV12-3/TRBV12-4; j_gene: TRBJ1-2; CDR3aa: CASSLGGGSGYGYTF
v_gene: TRBV30; j_gene: TRBJ2-7; CDR3aa: CAAGQPGLNYEQYF
v_gene: TRBV28; j_gene: TRBJ1-1; CDR3aa: CASSYTVNTEAFF
v_gene: TRBV6-1; j_gene: TRBJ2-7; CDR3aa: CASSSADWDRGYEQYF
v_gene: TRBV6-2/TRBV6-3; j_gene: TRBJ2-7; CDR3aa: CASRPDRPYEQYF
v_gene: TRBV9; j_gene: TRBJ2-7; CDR3aa: CASSVDGRTYEQYF
v_gene: TRBV5-1; j_gene: TRBJ2-7; CDR3aa: CASSFTAGGYDEQYF
v_gene: TRBV6-5; j_gene: TRBJ1-2; CDR3aa: CASSYSPANYGYTF
v_gene: TRBV12-3/TRBV12-4; j_gene: TRBJ2-7; CDR3aa: CASSSSTASYEQYF
v_gene: TRBV30; j_gene: TRBJ1-5; CDR3aa: CAWSAQGAGQPQHF
v_gene: TRBV12-3/TRBV12-4; j_gene: TRBJ2-2; CDR3aa: CASSFERGHTGELFF
v_gene: TRBV6-1; j_gene: TRBJ1-5; CDR3aa: CASSPQDNQPQHF
v_gene: TRBV29-1; j_gene: TRBJ1-2; CDR3aa: CSAQPTGIDYGYTF
v_gene: TRBV12-3/TRBV12-4; j_gene: TRBJ2-7; CDR3aa: CASSLAGSGRAAEQYF
v_gene: TRBV11-2; j_gene: TRBJ2-5; CDR3aa: CASSAPGTIQETQYF
v_gene: TRBV5-1; j_gene: TRBJ2-7; CDR3aa: CASRTTSGRAQEQYF
v_gene: TRBV2; j_gene: TRBJ2-5; CDR3aa: CASSDSLGETQYF
v_gene: TRBV20-1; j_gene: TRBJ2-7; CDR3aa: CSARDLAGETYEQYF
v_gene: TRBV7-8; j_gene: TRBJ1-1; CDR3aa: CASSLSDRIAEAFF
v_gene: TRBV5-1; j_gene: TRBJ2-7; CDR3aa: CASRPGTGVEQYF
v_gene: TRBV28; j_gene: TRBJ2-7; CDR3aa: CASTQGSSYEQYF
v_gene: TRBV6-2/TRBV6-3; j_gene: TRBJ2-7; CDR3aa: CASSLNRTGGTYEQYF
v_gene: TRBV27; j_gene: TRBJ2-5; CDR3aa: CASSPRTDQETQYF
v_gene: TRBV13; j_gene: TRBJ2-5; CDR3aa: CASSLAGAETQETQYF
v_gene: TRBV2; j_gene: TRBJ2-4; CDR3aa: CASGPVKNIQYF